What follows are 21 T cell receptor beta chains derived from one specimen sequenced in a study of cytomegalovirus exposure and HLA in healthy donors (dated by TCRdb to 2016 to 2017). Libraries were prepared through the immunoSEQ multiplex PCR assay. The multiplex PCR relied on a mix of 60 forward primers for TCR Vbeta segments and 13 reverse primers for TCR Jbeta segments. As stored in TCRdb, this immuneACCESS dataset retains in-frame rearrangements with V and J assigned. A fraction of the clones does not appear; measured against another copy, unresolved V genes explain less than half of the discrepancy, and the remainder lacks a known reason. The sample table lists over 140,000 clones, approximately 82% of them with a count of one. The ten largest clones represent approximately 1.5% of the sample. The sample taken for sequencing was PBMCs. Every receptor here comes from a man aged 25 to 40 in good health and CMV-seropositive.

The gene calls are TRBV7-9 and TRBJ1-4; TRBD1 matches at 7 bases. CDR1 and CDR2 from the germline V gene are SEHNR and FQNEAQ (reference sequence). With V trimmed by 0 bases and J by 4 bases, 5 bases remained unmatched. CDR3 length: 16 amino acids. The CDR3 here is CASSLAGTGDNEKLFF. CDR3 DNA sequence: TGTGCCAGCAGCTTAGCTGGAACAGGGGATAATGAAAAACTGTTTTTT.

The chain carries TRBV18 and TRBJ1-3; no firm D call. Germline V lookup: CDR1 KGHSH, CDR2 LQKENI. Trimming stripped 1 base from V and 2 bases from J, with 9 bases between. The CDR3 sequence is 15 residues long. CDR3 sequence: CASSPRSTTGNTIYF. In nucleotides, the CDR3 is TGTGCCAGCTCACCACGGTCTACCACTGGAAACACCATATATTTT.

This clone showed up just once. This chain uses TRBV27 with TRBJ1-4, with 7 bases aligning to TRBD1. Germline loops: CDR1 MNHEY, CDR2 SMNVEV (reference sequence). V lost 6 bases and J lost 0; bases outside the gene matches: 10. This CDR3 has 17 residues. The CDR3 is CASSRSQGVATNEKLFF. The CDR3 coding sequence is TGTGCCAGCAGCCGTTCGCAGGGGGTTGCAACTAATGAAAAACTGTTTTTT.

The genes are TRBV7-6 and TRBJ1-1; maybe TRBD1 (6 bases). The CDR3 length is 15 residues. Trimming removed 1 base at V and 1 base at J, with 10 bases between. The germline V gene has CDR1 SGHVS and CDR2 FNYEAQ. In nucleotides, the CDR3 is TGTGCCAGCAGCTTAGTAGCAGGGGCGAACACTGAAGCTTTCTTT. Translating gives CASSLVAGANTEAFF.

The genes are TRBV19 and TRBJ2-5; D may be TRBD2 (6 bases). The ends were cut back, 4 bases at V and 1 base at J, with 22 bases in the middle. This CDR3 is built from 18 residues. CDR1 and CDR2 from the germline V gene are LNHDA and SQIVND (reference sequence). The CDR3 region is CASSNYRGRLARQETQYF. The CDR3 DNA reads TGTGCCAGTAGTAATTATAGGGGACGGCTAGCGCGCCAAGAGACCCAGTACTTC.

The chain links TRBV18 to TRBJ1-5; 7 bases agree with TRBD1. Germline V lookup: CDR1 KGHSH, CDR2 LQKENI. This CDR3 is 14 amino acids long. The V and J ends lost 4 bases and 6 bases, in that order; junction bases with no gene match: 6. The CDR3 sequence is CASSQTGKGQPQHF. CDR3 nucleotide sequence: TGTGCCAGCTCACAGACAGGGAAGGGTCAGCCCCAGCATTTT.

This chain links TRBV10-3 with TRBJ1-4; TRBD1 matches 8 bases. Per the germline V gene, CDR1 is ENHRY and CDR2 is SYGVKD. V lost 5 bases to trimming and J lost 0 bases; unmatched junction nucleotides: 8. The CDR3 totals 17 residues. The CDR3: CAISPAQGAATNEKLFF. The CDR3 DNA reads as TGTGCCATCAGTCCAGCGCAGGGGGCGGCAACTAATGAAAAACTGTTTTTT.

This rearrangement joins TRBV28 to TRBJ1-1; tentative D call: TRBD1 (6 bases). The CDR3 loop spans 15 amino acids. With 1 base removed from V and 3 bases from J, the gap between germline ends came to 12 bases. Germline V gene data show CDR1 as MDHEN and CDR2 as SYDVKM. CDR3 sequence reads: CASSLSGGAYTEAFF. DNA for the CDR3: TGTGCCAGCAGTTTATCTGGGGGCGCGTACACTGAAGCTTTCTTT.

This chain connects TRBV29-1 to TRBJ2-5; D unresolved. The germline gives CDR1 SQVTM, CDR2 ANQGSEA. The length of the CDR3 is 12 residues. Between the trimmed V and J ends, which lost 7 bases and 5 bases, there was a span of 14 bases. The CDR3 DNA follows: TGCAGCGCCCGGAGTTATGAGGAGACCCAGTACTTC. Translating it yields CSARSYEETQYF.

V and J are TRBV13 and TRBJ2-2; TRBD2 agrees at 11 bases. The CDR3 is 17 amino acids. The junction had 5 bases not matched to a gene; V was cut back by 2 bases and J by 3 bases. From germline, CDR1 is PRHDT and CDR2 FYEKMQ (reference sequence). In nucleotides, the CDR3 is TGTGCCAGCAGCTTACTGGGACTAGCGGTACACACCGGGGAGCTGTTTTTT. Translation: CASSLLGLAVHTGELFF.

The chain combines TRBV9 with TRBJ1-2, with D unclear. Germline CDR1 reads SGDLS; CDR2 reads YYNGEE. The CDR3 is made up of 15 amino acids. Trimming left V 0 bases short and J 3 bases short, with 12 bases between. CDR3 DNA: TGTGCCAGCAGCGTAGAAGTTTCGGGTTACTATGGCTACACCTTC. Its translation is CASSVEVSGYYGYTF.

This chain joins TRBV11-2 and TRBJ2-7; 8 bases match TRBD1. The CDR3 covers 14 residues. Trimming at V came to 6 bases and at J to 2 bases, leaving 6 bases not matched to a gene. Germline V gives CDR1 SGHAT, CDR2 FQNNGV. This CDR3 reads CASRAGTGAYEQYF. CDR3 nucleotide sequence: TGTGCCAGCAGGGCCGGGACAGGAGCCTACGAGCAGTACTTC. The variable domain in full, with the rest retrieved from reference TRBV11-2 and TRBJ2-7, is EAGVAQSPRYKIIEKRQSVAFWCNPISGHATLYWYQQILGQGPKLLIQFQNNGVVDDSQLPKDRFSAERLKGVDSTLKIQPAKLEDSAVYLCASRAGTGAYEQYFGPGTRLTVT.

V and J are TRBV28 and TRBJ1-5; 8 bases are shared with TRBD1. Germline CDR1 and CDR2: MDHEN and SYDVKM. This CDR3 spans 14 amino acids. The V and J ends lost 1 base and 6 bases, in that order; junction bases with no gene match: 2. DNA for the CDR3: TGTGCCAGCAGTTTATCAGGGGGCGTTCAGCCCCAGCATTTT. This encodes CASSLSGGVQPQHF.

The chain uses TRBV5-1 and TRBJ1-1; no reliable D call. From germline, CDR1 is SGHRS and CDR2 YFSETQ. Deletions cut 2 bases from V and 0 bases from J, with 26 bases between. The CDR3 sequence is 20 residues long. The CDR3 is CASSLTSAASAQPMNTEAFF. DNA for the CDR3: TGCGCCAGCAGCTTAACGAGTGCGGCGAGTGCCCAGCCCATGAACACTGAAGCTTTCTTT.

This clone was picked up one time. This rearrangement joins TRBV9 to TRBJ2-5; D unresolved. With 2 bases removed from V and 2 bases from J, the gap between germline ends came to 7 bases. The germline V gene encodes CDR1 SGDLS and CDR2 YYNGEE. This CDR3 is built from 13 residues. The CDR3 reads CASSVAAQETQYF. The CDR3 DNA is TGTGCCAGCAGCGTGGCGGCACAAGAGACCCAGTACTTC.

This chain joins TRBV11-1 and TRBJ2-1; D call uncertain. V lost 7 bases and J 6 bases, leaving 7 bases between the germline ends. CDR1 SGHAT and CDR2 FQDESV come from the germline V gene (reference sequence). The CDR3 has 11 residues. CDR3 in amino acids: CASNSLNEQFF. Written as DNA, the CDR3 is TGTGCCAGCAACAGCCTCAATGAGCAGTTCTTC. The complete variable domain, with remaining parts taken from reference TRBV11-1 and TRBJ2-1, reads EAEVAQSPRYKITEKSQAVAFWCDPISGHATLYWYRQILGQGPELLVQFQDESVVDDSQLPKDRFSAERLKGVDSTLKIQPAELGDSAMYLCASNSLNEQFFGPGTRLTVL.

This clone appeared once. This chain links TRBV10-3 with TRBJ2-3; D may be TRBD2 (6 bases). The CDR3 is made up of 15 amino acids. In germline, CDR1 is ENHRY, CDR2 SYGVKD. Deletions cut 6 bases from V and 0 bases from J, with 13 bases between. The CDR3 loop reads CAISSSGTSTDTQYF. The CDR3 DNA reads TGTGCCATCAGCAGTAGCGGAACGAGCACAGATACGCAGTATTTT.

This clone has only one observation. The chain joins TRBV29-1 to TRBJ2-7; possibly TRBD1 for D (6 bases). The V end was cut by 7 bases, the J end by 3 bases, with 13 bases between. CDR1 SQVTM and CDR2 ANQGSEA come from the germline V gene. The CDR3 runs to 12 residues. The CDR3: CSAYDRNYEQYF. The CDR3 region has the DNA TGCAGCGCTTATGACAGGAACTACGAGCAGTACTTC.

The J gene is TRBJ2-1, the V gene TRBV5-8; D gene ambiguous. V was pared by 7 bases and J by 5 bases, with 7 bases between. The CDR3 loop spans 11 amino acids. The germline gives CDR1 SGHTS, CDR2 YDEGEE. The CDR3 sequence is CASRFHNEQFF. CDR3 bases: TGTGCCAGCCGGTTTCACAATGAGCAGTTCTTC.

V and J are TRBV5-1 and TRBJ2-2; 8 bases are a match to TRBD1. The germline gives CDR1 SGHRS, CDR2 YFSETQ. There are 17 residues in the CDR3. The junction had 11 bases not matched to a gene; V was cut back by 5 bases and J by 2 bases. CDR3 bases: TGCGCCAGCAGTATTCAGCCCGGGACAGGAAACACCGGGGAGCTGTTTTTT. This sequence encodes CASSIQPGTGNTGELFF.

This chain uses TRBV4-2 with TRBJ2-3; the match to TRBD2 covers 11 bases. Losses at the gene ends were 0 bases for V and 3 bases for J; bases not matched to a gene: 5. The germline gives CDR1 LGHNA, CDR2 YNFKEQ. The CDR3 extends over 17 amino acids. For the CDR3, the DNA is TGTGCCAGCAGCCAAGAAGTAGCGGGAGGGCCGACAGATACGCAGTATTTT. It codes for CASSQEVAGGPTDTQYF.